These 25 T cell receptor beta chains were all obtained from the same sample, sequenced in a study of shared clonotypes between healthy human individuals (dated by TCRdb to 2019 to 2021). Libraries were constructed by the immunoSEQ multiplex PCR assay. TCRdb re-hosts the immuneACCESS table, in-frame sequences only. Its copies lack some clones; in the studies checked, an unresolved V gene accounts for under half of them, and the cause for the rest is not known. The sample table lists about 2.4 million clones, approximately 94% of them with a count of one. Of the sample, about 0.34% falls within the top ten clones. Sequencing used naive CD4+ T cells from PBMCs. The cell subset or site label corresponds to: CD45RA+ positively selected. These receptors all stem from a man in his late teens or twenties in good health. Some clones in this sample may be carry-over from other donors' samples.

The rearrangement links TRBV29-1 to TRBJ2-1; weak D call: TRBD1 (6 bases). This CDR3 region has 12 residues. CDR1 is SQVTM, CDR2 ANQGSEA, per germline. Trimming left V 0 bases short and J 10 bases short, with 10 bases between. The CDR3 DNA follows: TGCAGCGTTGAAGATCCCGGACAGGAGCAGTTCTTC. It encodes CSVEDPGQEQFF.

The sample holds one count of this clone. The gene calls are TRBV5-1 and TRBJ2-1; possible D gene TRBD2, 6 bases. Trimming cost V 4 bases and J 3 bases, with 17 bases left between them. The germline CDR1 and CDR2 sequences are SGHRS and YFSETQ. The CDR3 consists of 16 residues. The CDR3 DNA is TGCGCCAGCAGCCCAGTTGGGGGGAGTTACTACAATGAGCAGTTCTTC. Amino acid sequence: CASSPVGGSYYNEQFF.

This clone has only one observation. Written as DNA, the CDR3 is TGTGCCAGCAGTCGGCTGGACAGGCAAAGTGAGCAGTACTTC. Protein product: CASSRLDRQSEQYF. This chain uses TRBV27 with TRBJ2-7, with 7 bases identical to TRBD1. The CDR3 contains 14 residues. The junction had 11 bases not matched to a gene; V was cut back by 5 bases and J by 7 bases. Germline loops: CDR1 MNHEY, CDR2 SMNVEV (reference sequence).

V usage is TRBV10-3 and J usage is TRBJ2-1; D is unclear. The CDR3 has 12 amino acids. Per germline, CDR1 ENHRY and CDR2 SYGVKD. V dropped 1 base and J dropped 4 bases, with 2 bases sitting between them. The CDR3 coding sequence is TGTGCCATCAGTGAGTTTTACAATGAGCAGTTCTTC. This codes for CAISEFYNEQFF.

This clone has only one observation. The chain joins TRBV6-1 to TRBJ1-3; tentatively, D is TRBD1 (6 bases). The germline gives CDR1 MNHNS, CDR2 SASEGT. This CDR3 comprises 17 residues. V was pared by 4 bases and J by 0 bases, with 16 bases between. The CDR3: CASSAQDRPLSGNTIYF. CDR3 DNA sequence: TGTGCCAGCAGTGCCCAGGACAGACCTCTCTCTGGAAACACCATATATTTT.

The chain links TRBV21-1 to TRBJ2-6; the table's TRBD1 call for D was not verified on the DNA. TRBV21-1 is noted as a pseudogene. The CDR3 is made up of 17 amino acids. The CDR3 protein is CASSKVDRSSGANVLTF. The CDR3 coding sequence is TGTGCCAGCAGCAAAGTCGACAGGAGCTCTGGGGCCAACGTCCTGACTTTC.

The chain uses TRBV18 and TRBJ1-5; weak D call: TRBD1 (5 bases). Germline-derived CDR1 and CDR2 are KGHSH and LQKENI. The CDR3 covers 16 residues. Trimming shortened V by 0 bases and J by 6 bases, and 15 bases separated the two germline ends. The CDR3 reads CASSPPGQAVPQPQHF. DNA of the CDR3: TGTGCCAGCTCACCACCGGGGCAGGCGGTCCCTCAGCCCCAGCATTTT.

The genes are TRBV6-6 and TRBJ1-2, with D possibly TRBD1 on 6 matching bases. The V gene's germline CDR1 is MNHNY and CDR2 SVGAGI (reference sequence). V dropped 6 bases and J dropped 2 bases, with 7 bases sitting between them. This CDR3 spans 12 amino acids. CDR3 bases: TGTGCCAGCAGGGACAGAAACTATGGCTACACCTTC. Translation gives CASRDRNYGYTF.

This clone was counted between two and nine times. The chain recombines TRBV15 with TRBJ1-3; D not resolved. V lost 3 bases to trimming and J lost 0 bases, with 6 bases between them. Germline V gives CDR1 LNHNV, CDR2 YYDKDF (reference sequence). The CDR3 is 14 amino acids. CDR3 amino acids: CATSSRNSGNTIYF. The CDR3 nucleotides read TGTGCCACCAGCAGTAGGAACTCTGGAAACACCATATATTTT.

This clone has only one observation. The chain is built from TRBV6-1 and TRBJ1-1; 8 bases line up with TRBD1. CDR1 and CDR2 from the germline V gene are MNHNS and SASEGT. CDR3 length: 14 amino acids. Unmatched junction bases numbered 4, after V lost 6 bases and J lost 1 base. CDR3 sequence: CASSWTGTNTEAFF. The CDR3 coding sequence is TGTGCCAGCAGCTGGACAGGGACGAACACTGAAGCTTTCTTT.

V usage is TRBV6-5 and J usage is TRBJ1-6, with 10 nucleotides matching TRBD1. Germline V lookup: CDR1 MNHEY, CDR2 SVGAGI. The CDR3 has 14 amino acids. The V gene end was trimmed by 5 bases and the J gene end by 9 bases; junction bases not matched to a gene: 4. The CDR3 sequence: CASSPGQGSSPLHF. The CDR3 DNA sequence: TGTGCCAGCAGTCCGGGACAGGGGTCTTCACCCCTCCACTTT.

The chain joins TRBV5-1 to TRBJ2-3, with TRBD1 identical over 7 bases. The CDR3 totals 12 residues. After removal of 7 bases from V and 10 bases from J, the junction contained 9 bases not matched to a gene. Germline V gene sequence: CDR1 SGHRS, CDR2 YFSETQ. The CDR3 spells CASAQPQGSQYF. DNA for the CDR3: TGCGCCAGCGCCCAACCACAGGGGTCGCAGTATTTT.

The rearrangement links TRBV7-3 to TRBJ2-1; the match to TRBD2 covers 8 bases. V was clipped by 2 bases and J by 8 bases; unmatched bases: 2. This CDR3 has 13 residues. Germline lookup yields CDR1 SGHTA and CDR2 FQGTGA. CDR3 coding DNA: TGTGCCAGCAGCTTAGGACTAGCTTATGAGCAGTTCTTC. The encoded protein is CASSLGLAYEQFF. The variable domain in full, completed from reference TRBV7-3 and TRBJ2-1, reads GAGVSQTPSNKVTEKGKYVELRCDPISGHTALYWYRQSLGQGPEFLIYFQGTGAADDSGLPNDRFFAVRPEGSVSTLKIQRTERGDSAVYLCASSLGLAYEQFFGPGTRLTVL.

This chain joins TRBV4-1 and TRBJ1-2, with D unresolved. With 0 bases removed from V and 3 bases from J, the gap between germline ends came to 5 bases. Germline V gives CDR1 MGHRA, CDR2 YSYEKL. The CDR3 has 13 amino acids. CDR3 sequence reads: CASSQDLDYGYTF. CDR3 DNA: TGCGCCAGCAGCCAAGATCTAGACTATGGCTACACCTTC.

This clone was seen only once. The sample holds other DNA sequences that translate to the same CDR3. CDR3 residues: CASSLVGGNTGELFF. The CDR3 region has the DNA TGCGCCAGCAGCTTGGTTGGCGGTAACACCGGGGAGCTGTTTTTT. The chain recombines TRBV5-1 with TRBJ2-2; D remains unclear. Trimming left V 0 bases short and J 2 bases short, with 8 bases between. Germline V gene data show CDR1 as SGHRS and CDR2 as YFSETQ. The CDR3 has 15 residues.

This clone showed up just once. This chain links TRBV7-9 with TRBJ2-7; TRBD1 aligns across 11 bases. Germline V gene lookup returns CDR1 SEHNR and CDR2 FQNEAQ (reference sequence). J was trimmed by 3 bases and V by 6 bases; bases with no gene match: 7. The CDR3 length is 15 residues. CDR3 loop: CASRNTGTGGYEQYF. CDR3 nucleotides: TGTGCCAGCAGGAATACCGGGACAGGGGGCTACGAGCAGTACTTC. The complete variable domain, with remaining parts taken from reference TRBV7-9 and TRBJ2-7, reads DTGVSQNPRHKITKRGQNVTFRCDPISEHNRLYWYRQTLGQGPEFLTYFQNEAQLEKSRLLSDRFSAERPKGSFSTLEIQRTEQGDSAMYLCASRNTGTGGYEQYFGPGTRLTVT.

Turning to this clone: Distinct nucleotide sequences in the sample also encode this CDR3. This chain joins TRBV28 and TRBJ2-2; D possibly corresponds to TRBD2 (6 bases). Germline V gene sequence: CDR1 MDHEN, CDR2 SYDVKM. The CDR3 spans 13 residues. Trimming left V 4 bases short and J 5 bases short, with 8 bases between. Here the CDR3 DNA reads TGTGCCAGCAGTTCTGGAGGGACCGGGGAGCTGTTTTTT. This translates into CASSSGGTGELFF.

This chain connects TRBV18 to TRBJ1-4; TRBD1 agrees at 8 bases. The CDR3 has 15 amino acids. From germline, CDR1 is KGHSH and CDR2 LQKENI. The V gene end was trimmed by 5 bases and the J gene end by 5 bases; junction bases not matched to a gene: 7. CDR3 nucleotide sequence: TGTGCCAGCTCAGCCGACAGGGGTTCCAATGAAAAACTGTTTTTT. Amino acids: CASSADRGSNEKLFF. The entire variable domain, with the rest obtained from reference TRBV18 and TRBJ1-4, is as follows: NAGVMQNPRHLVRRRGQEARLRCSPMKGHSHVYWYRQLPEEGLKFMVYLQKENIIDESGMPKERFSAEFPKEGPSILRIQQVVRGDSAAYFCASSADRGSNEKLFFGSGTQLSVL.

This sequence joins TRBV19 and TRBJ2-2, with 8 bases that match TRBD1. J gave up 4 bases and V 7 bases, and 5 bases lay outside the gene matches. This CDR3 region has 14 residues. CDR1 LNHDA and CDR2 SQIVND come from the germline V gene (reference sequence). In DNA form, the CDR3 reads TGTGCCAGTAAAGGCAGGGGGCCCACCGGGGAGCTGTTTTTT. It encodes CASKGRGPTGELFF. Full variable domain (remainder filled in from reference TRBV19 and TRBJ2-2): DGGITQSPKYLFRKEGQNVTLSCEQNLNHDAMYWYRQDPGQGLRLIYYSQIVNDFQKGDIAEGYSVSREKKESFPLTVTSAQKNPTAFYLCASKGRGPTGELFFGEGSRLTVL.

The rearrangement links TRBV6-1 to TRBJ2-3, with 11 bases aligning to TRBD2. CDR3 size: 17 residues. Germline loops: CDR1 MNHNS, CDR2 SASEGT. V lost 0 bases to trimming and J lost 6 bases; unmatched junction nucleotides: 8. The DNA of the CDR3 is TGTGCCAGCAGTGAAGCCTTAGCGGGAGGGGTCAGGGATACGCAGTATTTT. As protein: CASSEALAGGVRDTQYF.

The CDR3 DNA reads as TGTGCCAGCAGCCGGACAGGTGTGACCGGGGAGCTGTTTTTT. This encodes CASSRTGVTGELFF. The V and J genes are TRBV7-7 and TRBJ2-2, with TRBD1 identical over 7 bases. The V gene's germline CDR1 is SSHAT and CDR2 FNYEAQ (reference sequence). CDR3 length: 14 amino acids. With 5 bases clipped from V and 5 bases from J, the junction kept 5 bases outside the gene matches.

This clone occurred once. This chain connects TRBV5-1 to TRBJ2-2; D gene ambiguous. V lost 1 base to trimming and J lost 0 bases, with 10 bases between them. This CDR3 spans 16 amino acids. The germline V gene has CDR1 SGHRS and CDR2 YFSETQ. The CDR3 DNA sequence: TGCGCCAGCAGCTTGAACCCAGTCTCGAACACCGGGGAGCTGTTTTTT. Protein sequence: CASSLNPVSNTGELFF.

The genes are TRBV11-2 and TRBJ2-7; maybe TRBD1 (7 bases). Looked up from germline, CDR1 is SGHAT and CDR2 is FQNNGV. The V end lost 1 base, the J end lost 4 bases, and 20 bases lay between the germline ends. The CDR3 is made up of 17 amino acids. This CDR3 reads CASSLARGQGGKYEQYF. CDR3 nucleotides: TGTGCCAGCAGCTTAGCTAGGGGTCAGGGGGGAAAGTACGAGCAGTACTTC.

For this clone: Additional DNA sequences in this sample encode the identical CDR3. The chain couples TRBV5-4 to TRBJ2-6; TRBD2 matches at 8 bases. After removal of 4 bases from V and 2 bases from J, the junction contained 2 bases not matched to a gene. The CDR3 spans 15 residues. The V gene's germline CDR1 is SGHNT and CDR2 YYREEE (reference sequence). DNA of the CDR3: TGTGCCAGCAGCCCGGGAGGGACTGGGGCCAACGTCCTGACTTTC. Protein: CASSPGGTGANVLTF.

CDR3 residues: CASSGTSGGTDTQYF. The CDR3 nucleotides read TGTGCCAGCAGCGGGACTAGCGGTGGCACAGATACGCAGTATTTT. The genes are TRBV9 and TRBJ2-3, with 10 bases aligning to TRBD2. CDR3 length: 15 residues. Germline CDR1 reads SGDLS; CDR2 reads YYNGEE. V lost 3 bases and J lost 1; bases outside the gene matches: 2.